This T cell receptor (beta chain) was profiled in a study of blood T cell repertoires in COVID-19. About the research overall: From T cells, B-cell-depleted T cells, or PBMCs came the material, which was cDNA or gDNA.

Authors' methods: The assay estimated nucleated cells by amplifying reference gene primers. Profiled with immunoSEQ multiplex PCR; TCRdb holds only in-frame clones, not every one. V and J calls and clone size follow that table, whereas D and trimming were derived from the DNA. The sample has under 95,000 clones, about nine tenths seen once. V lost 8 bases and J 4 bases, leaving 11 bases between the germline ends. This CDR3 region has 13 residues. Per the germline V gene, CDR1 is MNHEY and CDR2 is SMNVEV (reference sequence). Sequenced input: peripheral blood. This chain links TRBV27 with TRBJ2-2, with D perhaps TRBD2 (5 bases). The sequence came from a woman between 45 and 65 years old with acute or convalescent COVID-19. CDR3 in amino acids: CASGSMSTGELFF. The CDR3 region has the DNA TGTGCCAGCGGGAGCATGAGCACCGGGGAGCTGTTTTTT.